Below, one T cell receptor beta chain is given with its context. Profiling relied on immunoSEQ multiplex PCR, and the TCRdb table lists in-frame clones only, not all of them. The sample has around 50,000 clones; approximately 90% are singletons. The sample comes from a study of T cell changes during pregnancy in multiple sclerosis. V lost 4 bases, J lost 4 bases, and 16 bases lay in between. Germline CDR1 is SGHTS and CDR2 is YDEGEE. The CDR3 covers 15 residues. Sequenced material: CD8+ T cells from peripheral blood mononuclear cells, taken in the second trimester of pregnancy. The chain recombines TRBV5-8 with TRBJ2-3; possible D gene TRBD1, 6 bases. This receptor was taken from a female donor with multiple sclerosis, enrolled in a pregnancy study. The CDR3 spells CASSPGLEGADTQYF. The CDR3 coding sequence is TGTGCCAGCAGCCCGGGCCTAGAGGGGGCAGATACGCAGTATTTT.